A selection of T cell receptor beta chains follows, all from one sample in a study of OX40 agonist ivuxolimab in advanced cancers. The protocol was immunoSEQ multiplex PCR, while the TCRdb copy is restricted to in-frame clones and leaves out a portion. The table lists 50,000 to 65,000 clones, around 81% of them singletons, with around 4.5% in the top ten. The source was CD4+ or CD8+ T cells sorted from blood, collected in a trial of the OX40 agonist ivuxolimab. These receptors all come from an adult with an advanced solid tumor such as melanoma, head and neck, liver or kidney cancer. CDR3s include the opening cysteine and the closing phenylalanine or tryptophan. D genes are given only for firm matches. Not every row has a clone size; where given, it reads once, few, many or a size class.

v_call	clone_size	d_call	j_call	cdr3_nt	cdr3_aa
TRBV21-1	NA	NA	TRBJ1-4	TGTGCCAGCAGCAAACCCTGTTTCGTAGCAGGTCCTCCGAGCGGTCATAATGAAAAACTGTTTTTT	CASSKPCFVAGPPSGHNEKLFF
TRBV28	NA	NA	TRBJ2-2	TGTGCCAGCAGGCTCCGGGCTAACACCGGGGAGCTGTTTTTT	CASRLRANTGELFF
TRBV19	NA	TRBD1	TRBJ1-1	TGTGCCAGTGGACCCTTGGGACAGTTGAACACTGAAGCTTTCTTT	CASGPLGQLNTEAFF
TRBV6-6	NA	NA	TRBJ1-1	TGTGCCAGCAGCTCCGACGGGACTGTCACTGAAGCTTTCTTT	CASSSDGTVTEAFF
TRBV4-2	NA	TRBD1	TRBJ1-4	TGTGCCAGCAGCCAAGATTTGGGACAGGGGGCGGGTGAAAAACTGTTTTTT	CASSQDLGQGAGEKLFF
TRBV6-5	NA	TRBD2	TRBJ2-5	TGTGCCAGCAGTACGGGGACTAGCGGCGAGACCCAGTACTTC	CASSTGTSGETQYF
TRBV28	NA	NA	TRBJ1-5	TGTGCCAGCAGATATAACACTGACAGGAACAATCAGCCCCAGCATTTT	CASRYNTDRNNQPQHF
TRBV5-1	NA	NA	TRBJ1-4	TGCGCCAGCAGCAAGGGGGGTACAGACCTCGAAAAACTGTTTTTT	CASSKGGTDLEKLFF
TRBV9	once	TRBD1	TRBJ2-7	TGTGCCAGCAGCCCACAGGGGAACGAGCAGTACTTC	CASSPQGNEQYF
TRBV7-7	NA	NA	TRBJ2-3	TGTGCTAGCAGTTTAAGCTTGACTGGCAACACAGATACGCAGTATTTT	CASSLSLTGNTDTQYF
TRBV7-8	NA	NA	TRBJ1-1	TGTGCCAGCAGCTTAAGGGTATGGGAGAACACTGAAGCTTTCTTT	CASSLRVWENTEAFF
TRBV7-3	NA	TRBD2	TRBJ2-1	TGTGCCAGCAGCTTGAGGGCAGGACCGGCGGGAGGAAGGGAGCAGTTCTTC	CASSLRAGPAGGREQFF
TRBV29-1	NA	TRBD2	TRBJ2-7	TGCAGCGTTGAAGGGGAAGGGGTAGCGGGAGGGAACCCCTCCTACGAGCAGTACTTC	CSVEGEGVAGGNPSYEQYF
TRBV11-2	NA	NA	TRBJ1-1	TGTGCCAGCAGCCCAAGGATGCCGACTATGAACACTGAAGCTTTCTTT	CASSPRMPTMNTEAFF
TRBV28	NA	NA	TRBJ1-1	TGTGCCAGCGGAGGGCAGAACACTGAAGCTTTCTTT	CASGGQNTEAFF
TRBV11-2	NA	NA	TRBJ1-1	TGTGCCAGCAACAGCAGGGGCACTGAAGCTTTCTTT	CASNSRGTEAFF
TRBV2	few	NA	TRBJ1-2	TGTGCCAGCAGGTCCGGGGGTTTCGCCTATGGCTACACCTTC	CASRSGGFAYGYTF
TRBV7-9	NA	TRBD1	TRBJ1-2	TGTGCCAGCAGCTCCCAATTTACAGGGGGCGGAAACTATGGCTACACCTTC	CASSSQFTGGGNYGYTF
TRBV2	NA	NA	TRBJ2-1	TGTGCCAGCAGTGAATATGCAGATCTGATGGCCCCGAGCTCCTACAATGAGCAGTTCTTC	CASSEYADLMAPSSYNEQFF
TRBV7-8	NA	NA	TRBJ2-1	TGTGCCAGCGGAATTTCGGCGATGGACAATGAGCAGTTCTTC	CASGISAMDNEQFF
TRBV10-1	NA	NA	TRBJ1-1	TGCGCCAGCAGTCGGGACCAACGCACTGAAGCTTTCTTT	CASSRDQRTEAFF
TRBV18	NA	TRBD2	TRBJ2-1	TGTGCCAGCTCGGAAGGGACTAGCGGGAGAGGCAATGAGCAGTTCTTC	CASSEGTSGRGNEQFF
TRBV7-3	NA	NA	TRBJ1-1	TGTGCCAGCAGCTCGAACATGAACACTGAAGCTTTCTTT	CASSSNMNTEAFF
TRBV5-8	NA	TRBD2	TRBJ2-7	TGTGCCAGCAGCCTAAGACTAGCGGGACCCTACGAGCAGTACTTC	CASSLRLAGPYEQYF
TRBV9	NA	NA	TRBJ1-1	TGTGCCAGCAGCGCAGTCTATGGCACTGAAGCTTTCTTT	CASSAVYGTEAFF
TRBV4-1	NA	NA	TRBJ2-7	TGCGCCAGCAGCCAAGATCTAGGGCTAGACCTAACCTACGAGCAGTACTTC	CASSQDLGLDLTYEQYF
TRBV6-5	NA	NA	TRBJ1-3	TGTGCCAGCAGTTTGACGACAGGCGCGGGCACCATATATTTT	CASSLTTGAGTIYF
TRBV2	few	NA	TRBJ1-2	TGTGCCACCCTCAGGGACTATGGCTACACCTTC	CATLRDYGYTF
TRBV5-5	NA	TRBD1	TRBJ2-1	TGTGCCAGCAGCTGGGACAGGGGGGAGTACAATGAGCAGTTCTTC	CASSWDRGEYNEQFF
TRBV5-4	NA	TRBD1	TRBJ2-7	TGTGCCAGCAGCGTCGGGACAGGAGCCTACGAGCAGTACTTC	CASSVGTGAYEQYF
TRBV5-1	few	TRBD1	TRBJ2-3	TGCGCCAGCAGCTTGGGACAGGGGGCAGATACGCAGTATTTT	CASSLGQGADTQYF
TRBV5-4	NA	TRBD1	TRBJ2-5	TGTGCCAGCAGCTCGGGACAGCTGCAAGAGACCCAGTACTTC	CASSSGQLQETQYF
TRBV9	medium-sized	NA	TRBJ1-4	TGTGCCAGCAGCGTGACAGGCTCACGGCTAACTAATGAAAAACTGTTTTTT	CASSVTGSRLTNEKLFF
TRBV29-1	NA	NA	TRBJ1-1	TGCAGCGTTGTTGCGAGTGACACTGAAGCTTTCTTT	CSVVASDTEAFF
TRBV18	NA	NA	TRBJ2-1	TGTGCCAGCCGTGAGCCGAGCTCCTACAATGAGCAGTTCTTC	CASREPSSYNEQFF
TRBV19	NA	NA	TRBJ1-2	TGTGCCAGTAGTATCCGGGGAGTCGGTGGCTACACCTTC	CASSIRGVGGYTF
TRBV5-5	NA	TRBD2	TRBJ2-7	TGTGCCAGCAGCTTGGGGCAGGGAGGGCTCGAGCAGTACTTC	CASSLGQGGLEQYF
TRBV9	NA	TRBD2	TRBJ2-7	TGTGCCAGCAGCGTAGGGTCTAGCGGCGAGCAGTACTTC	CASSVGSSGEQYF
TRBV28	NA	NA	TRBJ1-3	TGTGCCAGCACCTCCGGGACTGTTGGAAACACCATATATTTT	CASTSGTVGNTIYF
TRBV30	NA	NA	TRBJ1-2	TGTGCCTGGAGTGAAGGTTCCGGCTATGGCTACACCTTC	CAWSEGSGYGYTF
TRBV28	NA	NA	TRBJ1-3	TGTGCCAGCAGCATTTCGCTTGCCTCTGGAAACACCATATATTTT	CASSISLASGNTIYF
TRBV7-9	NA	TRBD2	TRBJ2-7	TGTGCCAGCAGCTTGGGGCTAGCGGAGGCCTACGAGCAGTACTTC	CASSLGLAEAYEQYF
TRBV30	NA	NA	TRBJ1-3	TGTGCCTGGGCCGTGGGGCAACCCTCTGGAAACACCATATATTTT	CAWAVGQPSGNTIYF
TRBV29-1	once	TRBD1	TRBJ2-7	TGCAGCGTTGAAAGGGACAGGGGAGGCGAGCAGTACTTC	CSVERDRGGEQYF
TRBV5-1	NA	NA	TRBJ1-1	TGCGCCAGCAGCTGGGGGCCAAGCATGAACACTGAAGCTTTCTTT	CASSWGPSMNTEAFF